The 24 T cell receptor beta chains below all came from one sample that was sequenced in a study of early T cells in non-severe SARS-CoV-2 infection. MiXCR was run by TCRdb on the 5' RACE reads, yielding one entry per CDR3 protein. The sample gives tens of thousands of distinct CDR3 sequences, around 6.8% of which show up once; approximately 8.3% is in the top ten. Sequencing used whole blood. These receptors all come from an adult who was a healthcare worker with PCR-confirmed SARS-CoV-2 infection or an uninfected control (not recorded which).

V is TRBV9 and J is TRBJ2-3; 8 positions agree with TRBD2. The CDR3 extends over 15 amino acids. The V gene's germline CDR1 is SGDLS and CDR2 YYNGEE. The trim removed 0 bases at V and 8 bases at J, leaving 8 bases unmatched. The CDR3: CASSVGSGGHSTQYF. CDR3 bases: TGTGCCAGCAGCGTAGGGAGCGGGGGACACTCTACGCAGTATTTT.

This clonotype was picked up many times. The chain links TRBV6-5 to TRBJ1-6; 7 bases line up with TRBD1. The trim removed 10 bases at V and 0 bases at J, leaving 9 bases unmatched. This CDR3 is 16 amino acids long. In germline, CDR1 is MNHEY, CDR2 SVGAGI. Written as DNA, the CDR3 is TGTGCCACGCTTGACAGGGACAGCTCCTATAATTCACCCCTCCACTTT. As protein: CATLDRDSSYNSPLHF.

The rearrangement joins TRBV14 to TRBJ2-1; TRBD2 is a possible D gene (6 bases). The CDR3 runs to 14 residues. V lost 5 bases and J lost 3, with 11 bases in between. CDR1 SGHDN and CDR2 FVKESK come from the germline V gene. CDR3 nucleotides: TGTGCCAGCAGCAAGGGACTTGGCTACAATGAGCAGTTCTTC. As protein: CASSKGLGYNEQFF.

This clonotype was picked up many times. One junction end disagrees with the germline gene, perhaps due to a read error. This chain connects TRBV12-3 or TRBV12-4 to TRBJ1-1, with 9 bases that match TRBD1. This CDR3 has 13 residues. CDR3: CASSPTGGMEVFF. In nucleotides, the CDR3 is TGTGCCAGCAGCCCGACAGGGGGTATGGAAGTTTTCTTT.

In its sample, this clonotype was seen a few times. The V gene is TRBV12-3 or TRBV12-4, the J gene TRBJ1-5; TRBD1 agrees at 7 bases. The length of the CDR3 is 15 residues. V lost 5 bases and J lost 4; bases outside the gene matches: 8. CDR3 bases: TGTGCCAGCAGTCCCCGGGGGACAGAGAATCAGCCCCAGCATTTT. Translated: CASSPRGTENQPQHF.

This clonotype was seen more than once but under ten times. This sequence joins TRBV18 and TRBJ2-4, with TRBD1 matching 8 bases. Germline V gene data show CDR1 as KGHSH and CDR2 as LQKENI. The CDR3 length is 15 residues. The junction had 5 bases not matched to a gene; V was cut back by 6 bases and J by 1 base. The chain's CDR3 is CASSPRDRAKNIQYF. The CDR3 nucleotides are TGTGCCAGCTCCCCCCGGGACAGGGCCAAAAACATTCAGTACTTC.

This clonotype has a handful of counts. The V gene is TRBV7-9, the J gene TRBJ1-1; 9 positions agree with TRBD1. Losses at the gene ends were 5 bases for V and 5 bases for J; bases not matched to a gene: 9. Germline-derived CDR1 and CDR2 are SEHNR and FQNEAQ (reference sequence). The CDR3 consists of 15 residues. The CDR3 region has the DNA TGTGCCAGCAGCCCTCATGGGGGACAGGGTACTGAAGCTTTCTTT. Translating gives CASSPHGGQGTEAFF.

This clonotype was found many times. This chain's CDR3 is CASSSMVQGPQHF. The CDR3 nucleotides read TGTGCCAGCAGCTCTATGGTTCAGGGGCCCCAGCATTTT. The rearrangement links TRBV6-2 or TRBV6-3 to TRBJ1-5; TRBD1 is a possible D gene (5 bases). V lost 6 bases to trimming and J lost 9 bases, with 15 bases between them. Per germline, CDR1 MNHEY and CDR2 SVGEGT. The CDR3 is 13 amino acids.

At least ten counts were recorded for this clonotype. This chain uses TRBV5-1 with TRBJ2-5; the match to TRBD1 covers 10 bases. Germline-derived CDR1 and CDR2 are SGHRS and YFSETQ. The CDR3 contains 14 residues. V was pared by 4 bases and J by 3 bases, with 3 bases of the junction left unmatched. CDR3: CASSQTGGKETQYF. The CDR3 coding sequence is TGCGCCAGCAGCCAGACAGGGGGCAAAGAGACCCAGTACTTC.

This sequence joins TRBV4-3 and TRBJ2-1; no clear D. This CDR3 is 15 amino acids long. Trimming shortened V by 0 bases and J by 9 bases, and 15 bases separated the two germline ends. In germline, CDR1 is LGHNA, CDR2 YSLEER. CDR3 protein: CASSQDLAGSGEQFF. The CDR3 DNA is TGCGCCAGCAGCCAAGATTTAGCCGGGTCTGGTGAGCAGTTCTTC.

This clonotype occurred many times. The rearrangement joins TRBV5-1 to TRBJ1-1, with 10 nucleotides matching TRBD1. Germline values: CDR1 SGHRS, CDR2 YFSETQ. After removal of 5 bases from V and 3 bases from J, the junction contained 4 bases not matched to a gene. The CDR3 is 14 amino acids. The CDR3 protein is CASRTGGADTEAFF. The CDR3 bases are TGCGCCAGCAGGACAGGGGGCGCGGACACTGAAGCTTTCTTT.

This clonotype has ten or more counts. This chain links TRBV10-2 with TRBJ2-7, with unresolved D. V lost 6 bases, J lost 3 bases, and 6 bases lay in between. Per germline, CDR1 WSHSY and CDR2 SAAADI. CDR3 size: 11 residues. The CDR3, as DNA: TGCGCCAGCAGCTCCATCTACGAGCAGTACTTC. Encoded protein: CASSSIYEQYF.

This clonotype was observed many times. J is TRBJ2-1 and V is TRBV2; tentatively, D is TRBD1 (6 bases). The CDR3 is 13 amino acids. Germline V CDR1 and CDR2: SNHLY, FYNNEI. Between the trimmed V and J ends, which lost 4 bases and 2 bases, there was a span of 6 bases. As DNA, the CDR3 is TGTGCCAGCAGTGGGGACACCTACAATGAGCAGTTCTTC. This translates into CASSGDTYNEQFF.

The chain employs TRBV5-6 and TRBJ2-5; D ambiguous. Trimming stripped 2 bases from V and 1 base from J, with 6 bases between. Germline CDR1 and CDR2: SGHDT and YYEEEE. This CDR3 contains 13 residues. CDR3 sequence reads: CASSFASQETQYF. The CDR3 DNA reads as TGTGCCAGCAGCTTTGCGAGCCAAGAGACCCAGTACTTC.

This clonotype was picked up a small number of times. This chain connects TRBV19 to TRBJ1-5; TRBD1 might be the D (5 bases). The V gene lost 6 bases and the J gene lost 4 bases, with 22 bases spanning the gap. The CDR3 loop spans 17 amino acids. Germline CDR1 and CDR2: LNHDA and SQIVND (reference sequence). CDR3 coding DNA: TGTGCCAGTAGCAGCCTTAAGAGCACAGGAGTTAATCAGCCCCAGCATTTT. Translated, it gives CASSSLKSTGVNQPQHF.

This clonotype was observed many times. The chain employs TRBV12-3 or TRBV12-4 and TRBJ1-5, with 10 bases identical to TRBD1. CDR3 length: 16 residues. Trimming at V came to 4 bases and at J to 1 base, leaving 4 bases not matched to a gene. The CDR3 DNA is TGTGCCAGCAGTTCGGGACAGGGGAACAGCAATCAGCCCCAGCATTTT. Its protein is CASSSGQGNSNQPQHF.

This clonotype was detected many times. The V and J genes are TRBV12-3 or TRBV12-4 and TRBJ1-2, with 8 bases identical to TRBD1. J was trimmed by 5 bases and V by 5 bases; bases with no gene match: 7. The CDR3 spans 14 residues. CDR3 amino acids: CASSRQGRRYGYTF. In DNA, the CDR3 is TGTGCCAGCAGTCGACAGGGGCGACGTTATGGCTACACCTTC.

This clonotype was detected many times. The V gene is TRBV28, the J gene TRBJ1-6; 8 bases align to TRBD1. The CDR3 is made up of 13 amino acids. Germline values: CDR1 MDHEN, CDR2 SYDVKM. With V trimmed by 7 bases and J by 10 bases, 6 bases remained unmatched. CDR3 region: CASITGGRSPLHF. The CDR3 nucleotides are TGTGCCAGCATTACAGGGGGACGATCACCCCTCCACTTT.

The chain has TRBV4-1 and TRBJ2-7; D is unresolved. V was clipped by 1 base and J by 1 base, with 5 bases between them. Germline assignment: CDR1 MGHRA and CDR2 YSYEKL. This CDR3 is built from 13 residues. The CDR3 loop reads CASSQGVSYEQYF. As DNA, the CDR3 is TGCGCCAGCAGCCAAGGCGTATCCTACGAGCAGTACTTC.

This clonotype was observed many times. The J gene is TRBJ1-2, the V gene TRBV5-5; the match to TRBD1 covers 8 bases. The CDR3 loop spans 15 amino acids. Unmatched junction bases numbered 5, after V lost 2 bases and J lost 2 bases. Germline V gives CDR1 SGHKS, CDR2 YYEKEE (reference sequence). In DNA, the CDR3 is TGTGCCAGCAGCTTATGGACAGGGACCAACTATGGCTACACCTTC. Amino acid sequence: CASSLWTGTNYGYTF.

This chain links TRBV6-2 or TRBV6-3 with TRBJ2-1; possibly TRBD1 or TRBD2 for D (6 bases each). Per germline, CDR1 MNHEY and CDR2 SVGEGT. The CDR3 length is 17 residues. Trimming took 1 base from V and 5 from J, leaving 18 bases between them. CDR3 loop: CASSYWGVARGDNEQFF. The CDR3 coding sequence is TGTGCCAGCAGTTACTGGGGGGTCGCCAGGGGAGACAATGAGCAGTTCTTC.

This clonotype was found many times. This rearrangement joins TRBV20-1 to TRBJ1-5; D is possibly TRBD1 (5 bases). Looked up from germline, CDR1 is DFQATT and CDR2 is SNEGSKA (reference sequence). The V end was cut by 2 bases, the J end by 5 bases, with 10 bases between. The CDR3 is 13 residues long. The CDR3 region is CSARREGHQPQHF. CDR3 sequence (DNA): TGCAGTGCTAGACGGGAGGGGCATCAGCCCCAGCATTTT.

The chain has TRBV7-2 and TRBJ1-1, with no clear D. V was trimmed by 2 bases and J by 1 base, leaving 17 bases between them. The CDR3 is 17 residues long. Germline loops: CDR1 SGHTA, CDR2 FQGNSA. Here the CDR3 DNA reads TGTGCCAGCAGCTTAAAGGCAGACAATCGGAGGAACACTGAAGCTTTCTTT. Residues: CASSLKADNRRNTEAFF.

This clonotype was counted only a few times. CDR3: CASRRNEQYF. The CDR3 nucleotides read TGTGCCAGCAGAAGGAATGAGCAGTACTTC. The rearrangement uses TRBV6-6 and TRBJ2-7; D is unresolved. The V end was cut by 6 bases, the J end by 7 bases, with 7 bases between. The CDR3 consists of 10 residues. Germline V lookup: CDR1 MNHNY, CDR2 SVGAGI (reference sequence).